This TCR beta chain was profiled in a study of T-cell reconstitution after alpha-beta-depleted transplantation in children. General study points: Newly produced T cells mostly provided counts and TCRbeta diversity after one year, as hyperexpanded clones declined.

The sample holds a few counts of this clonotype. Its specificity is not known. After removal of 2 bases from V and 6 bases from J, the junction contained 4 bases not matched to a gene. Germline V CDR1 and CDR2: SGHVS, FNYEAQ. The CDR3 covers 15 residues. Unique molecular identifiers were used to barcode this TCRbeta library. Each CDR3 protein gets one entry after TCRdb re-called the PCR reads with MiXCR. The repertoire has around 420,000 distinct CDR3 sequences, 15% to 20% of them found once; the top ten carry 29%. The clonotype was recovered from a boy younger than two who had a stem cell transplant for Wiskott-Aldrich syndrome, so the T cells may come from the graft donor. This sample comprised PBMCs, mostly from graft donor cells, obtained 360 days after TCRalphabeta/CD19-depleted stem cell transplant. The chain has TRBV7-6 and TRBJ2-1; 10 bases map to TRBD2. The CDR3 nucleotides are TGTGCCAGCAGCTTACCAGCGGGGGGGCCCAATGAGCAGTTCTTC. Its protein is CASSLPAGGPNEQFF.